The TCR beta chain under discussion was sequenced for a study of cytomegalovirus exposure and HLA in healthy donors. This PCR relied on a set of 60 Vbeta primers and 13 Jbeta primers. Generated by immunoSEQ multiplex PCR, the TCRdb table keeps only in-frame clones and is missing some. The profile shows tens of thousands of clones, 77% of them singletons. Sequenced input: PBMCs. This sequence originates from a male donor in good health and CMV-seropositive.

The CDR3 protein is CASSYRVAGADGYTF. The DNA for the CDR3 is TGTGCCAGCAGTTACAGAGTCGCAGGGGCGGATGGCTACACCTTC. The rearrangement uses TRBV6-5 and TRBJ1-2; a possible D gene is TRBD1 (6 bases). The germline V gene encodes CDR1 MNHEY and CDR2 SVGAGI. The CDR3 contains 15 residues. Trimming removed 2 bases from V and 6 bases from J, with 16 bases in between.